The present T cell receptor beta chain was sequenced within a study of cytomegalovirus exposure and HLA in healthy donors (dated by TCRdb to about 2017). Some background on the complete study: An earlier analysis of approximately 590 of the donors reported 250 to 300 Gb of sequence data and 117 million unique TCR beta sequences from around 200 million T cells. Genome-wide SNP genotypes for about 65% of the roughly 700 donors were used in a later genetic analysis, which treated that subset as a discovery cohort. On average, around 240,000 unique TCR beta nucleotide sequences were sequenced per donor among about 400 genotyped donors of the cohort, with 15% to 20% of those sequences being non-productive. A few DR-DQ haplotypes were treated as single units for association and clustering because of strong linkage in the cohort. The study was designed to test whether signatures of past pathogen exposure could be identified by cataloging public T cell receptors. The study used immunosequencing to profile the T cell repertoires of 670 or so subjects and linked those repertoires to cytomegalovirus serostatus. Along with the approximately 700-subject first cohort, a separate validation cohort of over a hundred different subjects was used. An early release that covered fewer than 800 HLA-typed donors contained around 300 gigabases of sequencing data and tens of millions of unique TCR sequences. Donor age, sex, ethnicity and CMV serostatus were compiled together with the repertoire data. In the later analysis, no new phenotypic data were used to find candidate immune exposures; instead, reliance was placed on TCR beta sequences and their occurrence across donors. Typing coverage differed by locus: A, B, C, DRB1 and DQB1 were typed in roughly 629-630 donors, DQA1 in about 500, DPA1 in 606, and DPB1 in just under 490. HLA typing covered class I and class II loci at four-digit resolution. Of the 300 to 500 genotyped donors, 81% were placed in the genetic ancestry cluster associated with self-reported Caucasian donors. High-throughput TCR immunosequencing, statistical association of individual TCRs with disease status, and machine learning were combined to predict cytomegalovirus infection status. A later analysis re-analyzed previously published TCR beta repertoires from hundreds of donors and added high-resolution HLA genotyping to study TCR occurrence patterns. Every repertoire in the discovery cohort had been generated on one and the same sequencing platform. To decide whether each TCR beta V gene segment behaved as functional or pseudogenic, an earlier analysis of fewer than 750 of the donors relied on high-throughput TCR beta sequencing.

Points the paper makes about the study in general: In a later analysis, several top co-occurrence clusters were reported to appear linked to parvovirus B19, influenza, CMV and Epstein-Barr virus. Linkage disequilibrium might explain the correlated functional status among segregating V segments, but an unknown experimental factor could not be excluded. In a later analysis, the rate of TCR association differed among HLA loci, with DRB1 alleles having the most associated TCRs and HLA-C alleles having the fewest. A few of the identified cytomegalovirus-associated TCR beta chains were confirmed in vitro to be specific for cytomegalovirus antigens. A later analysis found that most CMV-associated TCR beta chains appeared HLA-restricted, with HLA associations seemingly driven largely by CMV exposure. It was suggested by the authors that the approach could potentially be generalized to other disease states and immunological phenotypes. Because the 87-base-pair reads could not distinguish some IMGT-functional V segments, including TRBV6-2 and TRBV6-3, those segments were excluded. In an earlier analysis of around 600 of the donors, most TCR beta V segments were observed in productive rearrangements about 90% or about 30% of the time, broadly matching IMGT annotations. Strong co-occurrence of HLA alleles, especially DR and DQ, made assigning TCR associations to individual alleles difficult. In a later genetic analysis, fewer N-insertions in productive TCRs were reported among donors in an Asian-associated ancestry cluster than the approximately 670-donor mean. In a later analysis, around 17,000 TCR beta sequences were associated with specific HLA alleles at a false discovery rate of 0.05. A later analysis found that HLA-associated TCR beta chains were more clonally expanded and had lower generation probabilities than equally common non-associated chains. In this cohort, only TCR beta chains were sequenced, and detectable features were limited by the absence of alpha or paired-chain data. Because HLA typing was missing for some donors at each locus, association tests included only the typed subset. The presence/absence analyses assumed that sequencing depth was roughly uniform across donors, and that assumption may not be true. The classifier was reported to diagnose cytomegalovirus status with high specificity and sensitivity in both the original and validation cohorts. A total of 150 to 200 TCR beta chains were listed by the study as associated with cytomegalovirus. An association between a missense DCLRE1C variant and V-gene and J-gene trimming of TCR beta chains was found in a later genetic analysis and replicated in an independent cohort. A further reported finding was that TCR beta sequences accurately predicted the HLA-A and HLA-B alleles for most subjects in the first cohort. Across donors, most TCR sequences were observed very rarely, whereas some public TCRs were present in many individuals. CMV serostatus was the only immune exposure information available for the cohort. Because counts were too low, seventeen rarely observed V segments, including chromosome 9 orphons, were excluded from the earlier analysis of 587 of the donors. The sequencing pipeline was judged likely to have produced a cluster of highly shared sequence variants as a technical artifact.

The cohort was made up of 666 healthy bone marrow donors. All cohort members were sampled while nominally healthy, although unrecorded immune exposures were likely present. The donor tested CMV seropositive and was one of the 289 seropositive cohort members. A peripheral blood sample was collected from each donor, and TCR beta sequencing was performed on peripheral blood mononuclear cells. Genomic DNA was extracted from the blood cell samples with the Qiagen DNeasy Blood Extraction Kit. Reading the germline V gene gives CDR1 SQVTM and CDR2 ANQGSEA. Its CDR3 holds 15 amino acids, cysteine through phenylalanine. Kept here is only the CDR3 DNA, which spans 45 bases and is read in frame from base 1. Library generation was performed with the immunoSEQ multiplex PCR assay. A mixture of 60 forward primers for TCR Vbeta segments and 13 reverse primers for TCR Jbeta segments was used in the multiplex PCR. The CDR3 region of rearranged TCR beta genes was amplified from genomic DNA by a multiplex PCR assay. The Illumina HiSeq System was used to sequence the amplified TCR beta libraries as 87-base-pair reads. On the authors' methods: A later analysis tallied 75 million to 85 million unique TCR beta chains across the approximately 670 repertoires, and some 12 million of those chains were shared by two or more donors. Raw reads were error-corrected and collapsed into unique sequences with a nearest-neighbor algorithm that merged closely related sequences to remove PCR and sequencing errors. V, D and J gene segments were assigned by aligning CDR3 sequences to IMGT reference sequences. For a sequence to be retained, a match of at least six nucleotides to both a V gene segment and a J gene segment was required. Rearrangements were called productive when the CDR3 lacked stop codons and stayed in frame with V and J; all others were non-productive. Following IMGT convention, CDR3 was defined as the stretch from the second conserved V-encoded cysteine up to the conserved J-encoded phenylalanine. The earlier analysis of some 550 of the donors excluded any sequence lacking an unambiguous match to a single V gene segment. An earlier analysis of a few hundred of the donors called V segments functional above 56.7% productive rearrangements and segregating when the between-donor standard deviation exceeded 5%. To diagnose cytomegalovirus status from the catalog of TCR beta chain sequences, a statistical classification framework was built. V and J gene assignment, in a later analysis, came from comparing TCR nucleotide sequences with IMGT/GENE-DB human TR gene sequences. The TCRdist pipeline was used in a later analysis to assign CDR3 sequences and most-parsimonious VDJ recombination scenarios. In a later analysis, each TCR beta chain was defined by its CDR3 amino acid sequence together with its V-gene family, and reads lacking a unique V-gene family were excluded. To address suspected cross-contamination and a sequencing artifact, a later analysis removed 592 highly shared, low-generation-probability nucleotide sequences. For each public chain, a later analysis derived a clonal expansion index from normalized ranks of inferred template counts within each repertoire. Generation probabilities in a later analysis came from a VDJ recombination model fitted to out-of-frame rearrangements, and those results were checked against IGoR. A later analysis scored TCR-TCR, TCR-HLA and TCR-CMV co-occurrence with hypergeometric tests, applying a repertoire-size bias correction to TCR pairs. To estimate false discovery rates, a later analysis permuted the HLA or CMV assignments 20 times. In a later analysis, co-occurring TCRs were grouped using DBSCAN, and TCRdist sequence similarity was added for clustering within HLA-allele-positive subsets. Co-occurrence clustering excluded repertoires with fewer than 30,000 or more than 120,000 public chains, plus five with anomalous nucleotide sharing. In its TCRdb copy, this immuneACCESS table keeps in-frame sequences only and misses some clones. Where compared with another copy, unresolved V genes explain less than half of these, and the others have no known cause. That table supplies the V and J calls and clone size; D and trimming were determined from the DNA. The sample data list about 89,000 clones, and over 75% of these were observed just once. The ten most abundant clones make up approximately 4% of the sample.

Only one count was recorded for this clone. Its antigen is unknown. Compared with germline, one end of the junction differs, possibly owing to a read error. Sequenced input: PBMCs. This sequence uses TRBV29-1 and TRBJ2-7, and perhaps TRBD2 as D gene, on 5 matching bases. The clonotype comes from a female donor in good health and CMV-seropositive. The DNA sequence follows: TGCGGCGTTGTCCGGCTAGCCGATAGCTCCTACGAGCAGTACTTC. Its amino acids are CGVVRLADSSYEQYF.